Each of the 22 T cell receptor beta chains below was sequenced from the same sample in a study of blood T cell repertoires in COVID-19. Measured with immunoSEQ multiplex PCR; TCRdb has only the in-frame clones, and not every one. The repertoire holds 120,000 or so clones, with around 80% as singletons. Sequenced input: peripheral blood. These receptors all stem from a man aged 60-69 years with active or convalescent COVID-19.

This clone is a singleton in its sample. The chain is built from TRBV30 and TRBJ1-5; D is undetermined. V lost 2 bases and J 4 bases, leaving 9 bases between the germline ends. This CDR3 contains 13 residues. Germline V gene data show CDR1 as GTSNPN and CDR2 as SVGIG (reference sequence). Here the CDR3 reads CAWSKEENQPQHF. Here the CDR3 DNA reads TGTGCCTGGAGTAAGGAGGAAAATCAGCCCCAGCATTTT.

This clone turned up a few times. Distinct nucleotide sequences in the sample also encode this CDR3. The chain carries TRBV18 and TRBJ2-7; 8 nucleotides match TRBD2. J was trimmed by 3 bases and V by 2 bases; bases with no gene match: 6. The length of the CDR3 is 15 residues. Germline CDR1 and CDR2: KGHSH and LQKENI. CDR3 region: CASSPRAGDFYEQYF. CDR3 bases: TGTGCCAGCTCACCAAGAGCGGGAGATTTCTACGAGCAGTACTTC.

This clone came up once. The chain is built from TRBV6-1 and TRBJ1-5, with D possibly matching TRBD1 (6 bases). The V and J ends lost 0 bases and 7 bases respectively, with 10 bases between them. The germline gives CDR1 MNHNS, CDR2 SASEGT. This CDR3 has 14 amino acids. Here the CDR3 DNA reads TGTGCCAGCAGTGAAGCAATGGGACAACAGCCCCAGCATTTT. Its translation: CASSEAMGQQPQHF.

The V gene is TRBV6-2 or TRBV6-3, the J gene TRBJ2-3, with a tentative D call TRBD1 (5 bases). The CDR3 covers 16 residues. V was cut by 2 bases and J by 3 bases, with 15 bases left in between. The germline CDR1 and CDR2 sequences are MNHEY and SVGEGT. CDR3 nucleotides: TGTGCCAGCAGTTACACACTACCCGCAGGGACAGATACGCAGTATTTT. It codes for CASSYTLPAGTDTQYF.

This chain links TRBV30 with TRBJ2-1, with TRBD1 identical over 8 bases. This CDR3 is built from 14 residues. CDR1 GTSNPN and CDR2 SVGIG come from the germline V gene (reference sequence). V dropped 8 bases and J dropped 2; count of bases not matched to a gene: 8. The chain's CDR3 is CAGRQGRPYNEQFF. The CDR3 nucleotides read TGTGCCGGTAGACAGGGGAGGCCCTACAATGAGCAGTTCTTC.

The chain has TRBV28 and TRBJ1-2; perhaps TRBD1 as D (6 bases). V was trimmed by 9 bases and J by 2 bases, leaving 7 bases between them. The germline V gene has CDR1 MDHEN and CDR2 SYDVKM. There are 11 residues in the CDR3. CDR3 DNA sequence: TGTGCCAGTGGACAGAACTATGGCTACACCTTC. This encodes CASGQNYGYTF.

V gene TRBV5-1 combines with J gene TRBJ2-1; 8 nucleotides agree with TRBD2. CDR1 SGHRS and CDR2 YFSETQ come from the germline V gene. The CDR3 loop spans 15 amino acids. V lost 4 bases, J lost 5 bases, and 8 bases stayed unmatched. The CDR3 reads CASSRAGGEDNEQFF. CDR3 nucleotides: TGCGCCAGCAGCCGTGCGGGAGGAGAGGACAATGAGCAGTTCTTC.

The sample holds a few counts of this clone. V is TRBV5-3 and J is TRBJ2-7; perhaps TRBD2 as D (6 bases). TRBV5-3 is given ORF status, its function remaining uncertain. V was clipped by 1 base and J by 7 bases, with 18 bases between them. The CDR3 has 15 amino acids. The CDR3 loop is CARSLKGDWSREQYF. The CDR3 nucleotides are TGTGCCAGAAGCTTGAAAGGGGACTGGTCGCGGGAGCAGTACTTC.

The genes are TRBV6-2 or TRBV6-3 and TRBJ2-7; no definite D call. V dropped 0 bases and J dropped 2 bases, with 26 bases sitting between them. Germline-derived CDR1 and CDR2 are MNHEY and SVGEGT. This CDR3 comprises 20 residues. Here the CDR3 DNA reads TGTGCCAGCAGTTACTCGTATCAATTTGGGCCGTACGGCATCACCTACGAGCAGTACTTC. Translating gives CASSYSYQFGPYGITYEQYF.

The chain carries TRBV18 and TRBJ2-2, with 9 bases identical to TRBD2. The junction had 8 bases not matched to a gene; V was cut back by 2 bases and J by 4 bases. Germline V gives CDR1 KGHSH, CDR2 LQKENI. CDR3 length: 17 residues. The CDR3 sequence is CASSPESGRPATGELFF. DNA for the CDR3: TGTGCCAGCTCACCAGAGAGCGGGAGGCCCGCCACCGGGGAGCTGTTTTTT.

The V and J genes are TRBV5-6 and TRBJ2-5; D remains ambiguous. V lost 0 bases and J lost 4, with 7 bases in between. The V gene's germline CDR1 is SGHDT and CDR2 YYEEEE. This CDR3 comprises 13 residues. The CDR3 DNA follows: TGTGCCAGCAGCTTGGCTGGAGCAGAGACCCAGTACTTC. Protein: CASSLAGAETQYF.

CDR3 region: CASAGGNRYNSPLHF. The CDR3 DNA is TGTGCCAGCGCAGGGGGTAATCGCTATAATTCACCCCTCCACTTT. This rearrangement joins TRBV28 to TRBJ1-6; 7 bases map to TRBD1. The CDR3 contains 15 residues. J lost 3 bases, V lost 8 bases, and 7 bases had no gene match. From germline, CDR1 is MDHEN and CDR2 SYDVKM.

The chain combines TRBV7-2 with TRBJ1-2; 7 nucleotides align to TRBD1. In germline, CDR1 is SGHTA, CDR2 FQGNSA. This CDR3 spans 15 amino acids. With V trimmed by 5 bases and J by 8 bases, 14 bases remained unmatched. The CDR3 spells CASSPGQRNTKGYTF. CDR3 sequence (DNA): TGTGCCAGCAGCCCGGGACAGCGAAATACTAAGGGCTACACCTTC. Drawing the rest from reference TRBV7-2 and TRBJ1-2, the complete variable domain is GAGVSQSPSNKVTEKGKDVELRCDPISGHTALYWYRQSLGQGLEFLIYFQGNSAPDKSGLPSDRFSAERTGGSVSTLTIQRTQQEDSAVYLCASSPGQRNTKGYTFGSGTRLTVV.

This clone was observed a few times. The chain couples TRBV6-4 to TRBJ1-5, with a tentative D call TRBD1 (5 bases). The ends were cut back, 7 bases at V and 9 bases at J, with 10 bases in the middle. The V gene's germline CDR1 is MRHNA and CDR2 SNTAGT. CDR3 length: 11 amino acids. The CDR3 loop reads CASTGGGPQHF. The CDR3 nucleotides are TGTGCCAGCACTGGGGGGGGGCCCCAGCATTTT.

CDR3 DNA: TGTGCCAGCAGCCGGGTAGGACAGGGGGCTGAAGCTTTCTTT. Protein sequence: CASSRVGQGAEAFF. V and J are TRBV4-2 and TRBJ1-1, with 10 bases that match TRBD1. Germline assignment: CDR1 LGHNA and CDR2 YNFKEQ. V lost 4 bases, J lost 6 bases, and 5 bases stayed unmatched. The CDR3 has 14 residues.

This clone was seen a few times. This chain connects TRBV5-5 to TRBJ2-3; TRBD2 matches 10 bases. The CDR3 is made up of 18 amino acids. Unmatched junction bases numbered 11, after V lost 0 bases and J lost 4 bases. In germline, CDR1 is SGHKS, CDR2 YYEKEE (reference sequence). The chain's CDR3 is CASSLAVTLAGDADTQYF. As DNA, the CDR3 is TGTGCCAGCAGCTTGGCCGTCACCCTAGCGGGAGATGCAGATACGCAGTATTTT.

This chain connects TRBV9 to TRBJ2-5, with TRBD1 matching over 12 bases. The CDR3 spans 16 residues. Trimming cost V 0 bases and J 5 bases; bases outside gene matches: 5. Germline CDR1 is SGDLS and CDR2 is YYNGEE. This CDR3 reads CASSVAGTGGRETQYF. The CDR3 DNA is TGTGCCAGCAGCGTAGCGGGGACAGGGGGCCGGGAGACCCAGTACTTC.

V usage is TRBV7-3 and J usage is TRBJ2-1; 8 nucleotides agree with TRBD2. J gave up 7 bases and V 4 bases, and 6 bases lay outside the gene matches. The CDR3 sequence is 14 residues long. Germline assignment: CDR1 SGHTA and CDR2 FQGTGA. The CDR3 sequence: CASSSSAGVNEQFF. The CDR3 DNA follows: TGTGCCAGCAGCTCATCAGCGGGAGTTAATGAGCAGTTCTTC.

The rearrangement uses TRBV14 and TRBJ1-1; D unresolved. This CDR3 region has 13 residues. Trimming removed 1 base from V and 3 bases from J, with 6 bases in between. In germline, CDR1 is SGHDN, CDR2 FVKESK. The CDR3 region has the DNA TGTGCCAGCAGCCAAGGTTACTACACTGAAGCTTTCTTT. Encoded protein: CASSQGYYTEAFF.

This clone was observed a few times. This CDR3 is CASSGVNSNQPQHF. Here the CDR3 DNA reads TGTGCCAGTAGCGGGGTGAATAGCAATCAGCCCCAGCATTTT. The rearrangement uses TRBV19 and TRBJ1-5, with unresolved D. The V and J ends lost 6 bases and 0 bases respectively, with 9 bases between them. This CDR3 spans 14 amino acids. The germline CDR1 and CDR2 sequences are LNHDA and SQIVND (reference sequence).

The gene calls are TRBV6-6 and TRBJ1-5, with D perhaps TRBD1 (6 bases). The CDR3 extends over 14 amino acids. Germline assignment: CDR1 MNHNY and CDR2 SVGAGI (reference sequence). The V end lost 0 bases, the J end lost 10 bases, and 13 bases lay between the germline ends. The CDR3 region is CASSYSAARGPQHF. CDR3 nucleotides: TGTGCCAGCAGTTACTCTGCAGCCAGGGGACCCCAGCATTTT.

For the CDR3, the DNA is TGTGCCAGCAGCGTACCGGGACAGTCTAATGAAAAACTGTTTTTT. It is translated as CASSVPGQSNEKLFF. J is TRBJ1-4 and V is TRBV21-1; the D call of TRBD1 is as the table states it, not checked on the DNA. TRBV21-1 represents a pseudogene. This CDR3 has 15 residues.